This note documents a single T cell receptor (beta chain) sequence. This sample includes further DNA sequences coding for the same CDR3. These data originate in a study of shared clonotypes between healthy human individuals. This CDR3 is 13 amino acids long. With 1 base clipped from V and 6 bases from J, the junction kept 1 base outside the gene matches. Germline V lookup: CDR1 SEHNR, CDR2 FQNEAQ (reference sequence). Several immunoSEQ plates held equal portions of the genomic DNA taken from each subset. Profiled with immunoSEQ multiplex PCR; TCRdb holds only in-frame clones, not every one. Among some 2,000,000 clones listed, approximately 95% were seen once. The naive CD8 fraction comprised CD45RO-negative cells positively selected for CCR7 and excluded terminally differentiated effector memory CD45RA+ cells.

Material for sequencing was naive CD8+ T cells sorted from blood. This TCR was recovered from a man aged 18 to 35 in good health. This chain joins TRBV7-9 and TRBJ1-1; 8 bases are shared with TRBD1. DNA of the CDR3: TGTGCCAGCAGCTTAGGGACAGGGTCTGAAGCTTTCTTT. It translates to CASSLGTGSEAFF.